Presented here are 2 T cell receptor beta chains from one specimen sequenced in a study of metastatic and nonmetastatic thyroid tumors. TCRdb reprocessed the PCR reads using MiXCR. Of some 41,000 clones detected, roughly 14% appear once; the ten largest clones hold approximately 9.5%. Until they underwent thyroid surgery, no patient had received any treatment. The material sequenced was blood. These receptors all come from a female donor with papillary thyroid cancer or a benign thyroid nodule (not recorded which). Some clones in this sample may be carry-over from other donors' samples.

The chain recombines TRBV30 with TRBJ2-3; D perhaps matches TRBD2 (6 bases). CDR1 and CDR2 from the germline V gene are GTSNPN and SVGIG (reference sequence). V was shortened by 0 bases and J by 0 bases, with 10 bases between the two germline ends. The length of the CDR3 is 15 residues. The CDR3 region has the DNA TGTGCCTGGAGTGTGGGGGGTCAAAGCACAGATACGCAGTATTTT. This encodes CAWSVGGQSTDTQYF.

This clone has a count of ten or more. The chain recombines TRBV28 with TRBJ1-1; D might be TRBD1 (6 bases). Per germline, CDR1 MDHEN and CDR2 SYDVKM. V lost 2 bases and J lost 3, with 13 bases in between. This CDR3 has 15 residues. CDR3 nucleotides: TGTGCCAGCAGTTTAGGTGGGGGGCAGGACACTGAAGCTTTCTTT. Translated, it gives CASSLGGGQDTEAFF.